This is a list of T cell receptor beta chains from one sample in a study of cytomegalovirus exposure and HLA in healthy donors. The method was immunoSEQ multiplex PCR; TCRdb's version includes in-frame clones alone and lacks a portion of them. The sample contains 150,000 or so clones, almost 80% of which appear only once. Sequencing input: PBMCs. Receptor source: a woman between 50 and 59 years old in good health and CMV-seropositive. The CDR3 runs from the conserved cysteine through the conserved F or W. The D gene is left open where the match is weak. Clone size, where shown, is once, few, many, or a class for clones that have expanded.

V,size,D,J,DNA,CDR3
TRBV2,-,-,TRBJ2-3,TGTGCCAGCAGTGAATTTCTCGGCACAGATACGCAGTATTTT,CASSEFLGTDTQYF
TRBV9,-,-,TRBJ2-3,TGTGCCAGCAGCGCGGGAGTAAGCACAGATACGCAGTATTTT,CASSAGVSTDTQYF
TRBV4-2,few,TRBD2,TRBJ2-1,TGTGCCAGCAGCCAAGGGGGCGCGGGAGTTGGGGGTGAGCAGTTCTTC,CASSQGGAGVGGEQFF
TRBV28,-,TRBD1,TRBJ2-3,TGTGCCAGCAGCTCAACAGGGGTTAGAACAGATACGCAGTATTTT,CASSSTGVRTDTQYF
TRBV9,-,TRBD2,TRBJ2-3,TGTGCCAGCAGCGCCTATAGCGGGAAAGATACGCAGTATTTT,CASSAYSGKDTQYF
TRBV9,-,TRBD1,TRBJ2-5,TGTGCCAGCAGCGTAGGAGGACAGGGGGCAATGGAGACCCAGTACTTC,CASSVGGQGAMETQYF
TRBV7-2,-,-,TRBJ1-6,TGTGCCAGCAGCTCGACAGGTGGCTATAATTCACCCCTCCACTTT,CASSSTGGYNSPLHF
TRBV7-2,-,-,TRBJ2-5,TGTGCCAGCAGCTTAGCCATACCAGTGACACGCACTAGGACGTACCAAGAGACCCAGTACTTC,CASSLAIPVTRTRTYQETQYF
TRBV7-9,-,-,TRBJ1-1,TGTGCCAGCAGCTTAGCCCTCAGGGGTTCAGCGGTAAACACTGAAGCTTTCTTT,CASSLALRGSAVNTEAFF
TRBV20-1,-,-,TRBJ2-7,TGCAGTGCTGGACAGAACTACGAGCAGTACTTC,CSAGQNYEQYF
TRBV30,-,TRBD1,TRBJ1-1,TGTGCCTGGAGCCAAGACAGGGGGCCTACTTCGGCTTTCTTT,CAWSQDRGPTSAFF
TRBV4-1,few,-,TRBJ1-1,TGCGCCAGCAGCCTCGTAGGGGGTGGCAACACTGAAGCTTTCTTT,CASSLVGGGNTEAFF
TRBV19,-,-,TRBJ2-2,TGTGCCAGTAGTATAGGGAGACGCACCGGGGAGCTGTTTTTT,CASSIGRRTGELFF
TRBV14,few,TRBD1,TRBJ2-5,TGTGCCAGCAGCCTCGGGACAGGGGGTTGGGAGACCCAGTACTTC,CASSLGTGGWETQYF
TRBV7-2,-,-,TRBJ2-4,TGTGCCAGCAGCTTAAGTGGGGGCCCCGAGTACTTC,CASSLSGGPEYF
TRBV15,-,-,TRBJ1-5,TGTGCCACCAGCAGGGGAGTGGAGGGTCGTTCGGGGCCCCAGCATTTT,CATSRGVEGRSGPQHF
TRBV5-1,-,-,TRBJ1-1,TGCGCCAGCAAGCTGACAGGTATGAACACTGAAGCTTTCTTT,CASKLTGMNTEAFF
TRBV7-2,-,TRBD2,TRBJ2-5,TGTGCCAGCAGCTACTTAGCGGGGTCAGTGGAGACCCAGTACTTC,CASSYLAGSVETQYF
TRBV30,-,-,TRBJ1-3,TGTGCCTGGAGGGCGCAGGGTGGAAACACCATATATTTT,CAWRAQGGNTIYF
TRBV10-3,-,TRBD1,TRBJ1-1,TGTGCCATCAGTTGGACAGGGAAACTCACTGAAGCTTTCTTT,CAISWTGKLTEAFF
TRBV5-6,-,TRBD2,TRBJ2-7,TGTGCCAGCAGCCGGGACTACTACGAGCAGTACTTC,CASSRDYYEQYF
TRBV7-2,-,-,TRBJ1-5,TGTGCCAGCAGCTTCAGGTTTAGCAATCAGCCCCAGCATTTT,CASSFRFSNQPQHF
TRBV10-3,-,TRBD1,TRBJ2-7,TGTGCCATCAGTGAGTCGGACAGGGGCTACGAGCAGTACTTC,CAISESDRGYEQYF
TRBV7-8,-,-,TRBJ2-3,TGTGCCAGCAGCCAACGCGGCGGGGTGTCAGATACGCAGTATTTT,CASSQRGGVSDTQYF
TRBV4-1,-,TRBD2,TRBJ2-3,TGCGCCAGCAGCCAAGATCAAACTAGCGGGAGGTCCCGATCGCAGTATTTT,CASSQDQTSGRSRSQYF
TRBV7-2,-,TRBD1,TRBJ1-2,TGTGCCAGCAGCTCGTCCGGGACAGGGGGCTATGGCTACACCTTC,CASSSSGTGGYGYTF
TRBV6-1,-,TRBD1,TRBJ1-2,TGTGCCGCCAGGGGACAGCTAAACTATGGCTACACCTTC,CAARGQLNYGYTF
TRBV10-3,-,-,TRBJ1-1,TGTGCCATCAGTGTACAGGCTAACACTGAAGCTTTCTTT,CAISVQANTEAFF
TRBV7-3,-,-,TRBJ2-1,TGTGCCAGCAGCCGCACATTCGAACAGGGCAATGAGCAGTTCTTC,CASSRTFEQGNEQFF
TRBV29-1,-,TRBD2,TRBJ2-1,TGCAGCACAACCGGGACTAGCGGGTTGGATGAGCAGTTCTTC,CSTTGTSGLDEQFF
TRBV6-5,-,TRBD1,TRBJ1-5,TGTGCCAGCAGTTACTCGCACAGGGGAAATCAGCCCCAGCATTTT,CASSYSHRGNQPQHF
TRBV29-1,few,-,TRBJ2-3,TGCAGCGTCAGCGCGGGAAGGGCAGATACGCAGTATTTT,CSVSAGRADTQYF
TRBV10-1,-,-,TRBJ2-7,TGCGCCAGCAATAGCGGATCCTACGAGCAGTACTTC,CASNSGSYEQYF
TRBV25-1,-,-,TRBJ2-7,TGTGCCAGCACCCAAGGGGACGAGCAGTACTTC,CASTQGDEQYF
TRBV6-6,-,-,TRBJ2-5,TGTGCCAGCAGTTCCCTTCAAGAGACCCAGTACTTC,CASSSLQETQYF
TRBV7-9,-,-,TRBJ1-5,TGTTCCAGTTCCAAGGGGGTTCAGCCCCAGCATTTT,CSSSKGVQPQHF
TRBV4-1,few,-,TRBJ2-3,TGCGCCAGCAGCCAAACTGGGGCTGGCGCTAGCACAGATACGCAGTATTTT,CASSQTGAGASTDTQYF
TRBV7-7,-,-,TRBJ2-5,TGTGCTAGCAGCTTTTGGGGGGAGGAGACCCAGTACTTC,CASSFWGEETQYF
TRBV5-6,-,TRBD2,TRBJ2-1,TGTGCCAGCAGGGGGGGACTAGCGGGATACAATGAGCAGTTCTTC,CASRGGLAGYNEQFF
TRBV7-9,once,TRBD2,TRBJ2-7,TGTGCCAGCAGCCCCCGGGGGGAAGAGCAGTACTTC,CASSPRGEEQYF
TRBV6-6,-,-,TRBJ2-2,TGTGCCGGGCGGAGGGATGGGCCTGGGGAGCTGTTTTTT,CAGRRDGPGELFF
TRBV7-2,-,-,TRBJ2-5,TGTGCCAGCAGCTTAGGCTACTACTCTCGCCAAGAGACCCAGTACTTC,CASSLGYYSRQETQYF
TRBV2,once,-,TRBJ2-3,TGTGCCAGCAGTGAAAATTGGGACATTAGGGGTAATACGCAGTATTTT,CASSENWDIRGNTQYF
TRBV9,few,-,TRBJ2-1,TGTGCCAGCAGCACCCGACTGAGTTCACATGAGCAGTTCTTC,CASSTRLSSHEQFF
TRBV6-6,few,TRBD1,TRBJ1-1,TGTGCCACCGCGGACAGGCCGATGAACACTGAAGCTTTCTTT,CATADRPMNTEAFF
TRBV6-6,few,-,TRBJ2-1,TGTGCCAGCAGTTACGCGGCTTCCTTAATGAATGAGCAGTTCTTC,CASSYAASLMNEQFF
TRBV10-2,-,-,TRBJ2-7,TGCGCCAGCAGTAACAGGGCCCTATCCTACGAGCAGTACTTC,CASSNRALSYEQYF
TRBV30,-,TRBD1,TRBJ1-1,TGTGCCTGGAGTTATACAGGGGTATCTGAAGCTTTCTTT,CAWSYTGVSEAFF
TRBV15,-,TRBD1,TRBJ2-2,TGTGCCACCAGCAGCGAAGACAGGGTTACGAACGGGGAGCTGTTTTTT,CATSSEDRVTNGELFF
TRBV6-1,-,-,TRBJ1-1,TGTGCCAGCCGACCGGCAAGGGGGATGAACACTGAAGCTTTCTTT,CASRPARGMNTEAFF
TRBV11-2,-,-,TRBJ2-1,TGTGCCAGCAGCTTAAGGCTTAACAGGGTGAGACGGGAGCAGTTCTTC,CASSLRLNRVRREQFF
TRBV19,-,TRBD1,TRBJ1-4,TGTGCCAGTAGCCGGGACAGGGGAACTAATGAAAAACTGTTTTTT,CASSRDRGTNEKLFF
TRBV4-3,-,TRBD2,TRBJ2-1,TGCGCCAGCAGCCAAGATGCGACGGGGGGGCTCCAGTTCTTC,CASSQDATGGLQFF
TRBV4-1,-,-,TRBJ1-2,TGCGCCAGCAGCCAAGATGGACAGTCCGGAGGTCGTGGCTACACCTTC,CASSQDGQSGGRGYTF
TRBV6-5,-,-,TRBJ2-3,TGTGCCAGCAGCTTGGGACTTGCAGATACGCAGTATTTT,CASSLGLADTQYF
TRBV2,-,TRBD2,TRBJ2-5,TGTGCCAGCAGTGATACCGAACTAGCGGCAGGCGGGACCCAGTACTTC,CASSDTELAAGGTQYF
TRBV27,-,TRBD1,TRBJ2-5,TGTGCCAGCAGTTTTTGGGACAGCCAAGAGACCCAGTACTTC,CASSFWDSQETQYF
TRBV5-1,few,-,TRBJ1-3,TGCGCCAGCAGCGGAGGACAGTTATTCTCTGGAAACACCATATATTTT,CASSGGQLFSGNTIYF
TRBV6-5,-,-,TRBJ2-7,TGTGCCAGCAGCTACGGTCAGGGGTGGCCCGAGCAGTACTTC,CASSYGQGWPEQYF
TRBV4-3,-,-,TRBJ1-3,TGCGCCAGCAGCCAAGCTCGGTCCTTAGGAAACACCATATATTTT,CASSQARSLGNTIYF